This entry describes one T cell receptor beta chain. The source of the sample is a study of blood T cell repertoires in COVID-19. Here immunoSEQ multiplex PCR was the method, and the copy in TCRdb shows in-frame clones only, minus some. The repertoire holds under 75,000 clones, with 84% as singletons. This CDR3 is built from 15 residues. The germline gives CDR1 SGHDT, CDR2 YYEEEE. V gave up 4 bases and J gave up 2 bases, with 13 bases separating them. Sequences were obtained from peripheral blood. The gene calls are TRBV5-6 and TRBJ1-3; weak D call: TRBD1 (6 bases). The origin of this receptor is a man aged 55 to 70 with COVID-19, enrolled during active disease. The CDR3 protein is CASSKQGVTGNTIYF. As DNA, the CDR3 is TGTGCCAGCAGCAAACAGGGAGTAACTGGAAACACCATATATTTT.